The present entry profiles one T cell receptor beta chain with its context. Trimming stripped 5 bases from V and 6 bases from J, with 17 bases between. Germline V gene lookup returns CDR1 LNHDA and CDR2 SQIVND (reference sequence). This CDR3 contains 15 residues. The data derive from a study of control samples from healthy donors and cancer patients. Libraries were prepared by immunoSEQ multiplex PCR; TCRdb keeps only in-frame clonotypes and omits some of them. The sample has approximately 49,000 clones, 80% to 90% seen once. The source is a woman aged 50 to 60 with lung cancer. What was sequenced was PBMCs. The chain couples TRBV19 to TRBJ2-1; D might be TRBD1 or TRBD2, each matching 5 bases. The CDR3 coding sequence is TGTGCCAGTAGTCTTCGCCTTGGGGCGGGCAATGAGCAGTTCTTC. Protein: CASSLRLGAGNEQFF.